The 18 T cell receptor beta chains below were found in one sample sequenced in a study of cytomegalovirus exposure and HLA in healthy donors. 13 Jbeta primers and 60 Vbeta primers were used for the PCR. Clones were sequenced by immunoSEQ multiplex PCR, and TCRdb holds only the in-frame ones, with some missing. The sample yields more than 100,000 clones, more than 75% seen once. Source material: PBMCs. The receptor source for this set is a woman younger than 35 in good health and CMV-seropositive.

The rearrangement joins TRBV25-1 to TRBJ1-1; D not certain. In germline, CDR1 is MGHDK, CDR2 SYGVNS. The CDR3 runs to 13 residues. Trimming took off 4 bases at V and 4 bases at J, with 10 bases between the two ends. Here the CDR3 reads CASSVAAATEAFF. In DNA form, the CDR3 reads TGTGCCAGCAGTGTGGCCGCCGCCACTGAAGCTTTCTTT.

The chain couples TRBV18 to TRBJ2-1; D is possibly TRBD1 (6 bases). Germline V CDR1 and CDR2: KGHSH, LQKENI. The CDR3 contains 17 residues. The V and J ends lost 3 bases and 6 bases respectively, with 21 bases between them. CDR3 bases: TGTGCCAGCTCACCTCAAGGTCCGGGACATCGAGCCAATGAGCAGTTCTTC. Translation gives CASSPQGPGHRANEQFF.

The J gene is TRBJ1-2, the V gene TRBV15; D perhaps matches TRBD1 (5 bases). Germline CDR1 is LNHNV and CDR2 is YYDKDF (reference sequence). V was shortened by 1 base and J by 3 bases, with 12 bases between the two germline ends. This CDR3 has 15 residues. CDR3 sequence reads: CATSRAGLSYYGYTF. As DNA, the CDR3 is TGTGCCACCAGCAGAGCGGGACTCTCGTACTATGGCTACACCTTC.

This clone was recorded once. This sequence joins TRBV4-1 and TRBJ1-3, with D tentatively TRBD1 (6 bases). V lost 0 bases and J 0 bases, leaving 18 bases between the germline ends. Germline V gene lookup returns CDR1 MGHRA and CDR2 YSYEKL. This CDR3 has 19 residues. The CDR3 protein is CASSQDFGMGAGSGNTIYF. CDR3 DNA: TGCGCCAGCAGCCAAGATTTCGGCATGGGGGCAGGCTCTGGAAACACCATATATTTT.

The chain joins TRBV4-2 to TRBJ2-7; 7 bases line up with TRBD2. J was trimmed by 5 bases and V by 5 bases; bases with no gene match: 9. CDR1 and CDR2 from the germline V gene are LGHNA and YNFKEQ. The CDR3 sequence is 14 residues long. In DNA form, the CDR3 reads TGTGCCAGCAGCTTGGCCTTGGGGGGGAACGAGCAGTACTTC. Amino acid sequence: CASSLALGGNEQYF.

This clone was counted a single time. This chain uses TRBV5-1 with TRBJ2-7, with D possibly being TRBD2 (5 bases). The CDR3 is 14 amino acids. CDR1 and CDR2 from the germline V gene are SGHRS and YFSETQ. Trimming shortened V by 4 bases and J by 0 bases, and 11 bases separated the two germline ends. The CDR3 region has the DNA TGCGCCAGCAGCCTTCAAGGGAGCTCCTACGAGCAGTACTTC. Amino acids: CASSLQGSSYEQYF.

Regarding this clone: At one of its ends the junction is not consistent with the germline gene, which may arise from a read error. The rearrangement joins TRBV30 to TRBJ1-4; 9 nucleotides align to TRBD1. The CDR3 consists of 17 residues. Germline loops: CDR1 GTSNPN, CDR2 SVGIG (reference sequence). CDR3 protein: CAWSADRGAQVAIIPYF. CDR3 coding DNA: TGTGCCTGGAGTGCCGACAGGGGGGCGCAAGTGGCGATCATCCCCTACTTT.

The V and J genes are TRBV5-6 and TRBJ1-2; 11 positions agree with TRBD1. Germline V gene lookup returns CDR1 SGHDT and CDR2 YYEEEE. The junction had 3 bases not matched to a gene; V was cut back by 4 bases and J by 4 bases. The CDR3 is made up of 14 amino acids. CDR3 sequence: CASSPGTGGYGYTF. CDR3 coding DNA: TGTGCCAGCAGCCCCGGGACAGGGGGCTATGGCTACACCTTC.

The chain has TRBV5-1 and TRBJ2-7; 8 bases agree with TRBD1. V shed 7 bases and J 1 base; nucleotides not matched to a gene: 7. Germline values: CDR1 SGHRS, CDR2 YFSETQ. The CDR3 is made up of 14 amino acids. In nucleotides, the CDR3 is TGCGCCAGCGGGTTGGGACAGGCATCCTACGAGCAGTACTTC. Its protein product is CASGLGQASYEQYF.

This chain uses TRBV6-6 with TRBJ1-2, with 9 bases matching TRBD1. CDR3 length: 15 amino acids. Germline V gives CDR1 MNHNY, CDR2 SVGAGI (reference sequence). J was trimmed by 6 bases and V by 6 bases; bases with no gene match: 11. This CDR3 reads CASSYRGPHLDGYTF. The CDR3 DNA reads TGTGCCAGCAGCTACAGGGGGCCACACCTAGATGGCTACACCTTC.

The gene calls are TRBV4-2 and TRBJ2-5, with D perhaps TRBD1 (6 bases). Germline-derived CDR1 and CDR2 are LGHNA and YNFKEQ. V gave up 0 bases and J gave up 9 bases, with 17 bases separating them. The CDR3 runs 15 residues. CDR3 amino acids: CASSQEAALWGPQYF. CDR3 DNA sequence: TGTGCCAGCAGCCAAGAAGCTGCGTTATGGGGGCCCCAGTACTTC.

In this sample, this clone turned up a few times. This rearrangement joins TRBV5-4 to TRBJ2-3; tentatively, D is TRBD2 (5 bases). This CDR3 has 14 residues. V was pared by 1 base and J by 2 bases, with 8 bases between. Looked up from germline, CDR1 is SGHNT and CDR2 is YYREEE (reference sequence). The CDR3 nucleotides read TGTGCCAGCAGCTTGCGGACTGACACAGATACGCAGTATTTT. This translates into CASSLRTDTDTQYF.

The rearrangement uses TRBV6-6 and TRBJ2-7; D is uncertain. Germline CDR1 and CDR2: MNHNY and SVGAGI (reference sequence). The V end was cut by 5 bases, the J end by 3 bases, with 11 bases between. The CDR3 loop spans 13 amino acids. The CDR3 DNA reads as TGTGCCAGCAGTGACCCCCCGGGCTACGAGCAGTACTTC. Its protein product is CASSDPPGYEQYF.

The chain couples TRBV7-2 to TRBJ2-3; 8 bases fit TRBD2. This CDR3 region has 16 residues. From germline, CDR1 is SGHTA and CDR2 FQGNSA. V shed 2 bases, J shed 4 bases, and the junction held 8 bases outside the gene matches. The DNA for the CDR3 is TGTGCCAGCAGCTTAAGTAGGGCGGGAGGCTCAGATACGCAGTATTTT. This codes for CASSLSRAGGSDTQYF.

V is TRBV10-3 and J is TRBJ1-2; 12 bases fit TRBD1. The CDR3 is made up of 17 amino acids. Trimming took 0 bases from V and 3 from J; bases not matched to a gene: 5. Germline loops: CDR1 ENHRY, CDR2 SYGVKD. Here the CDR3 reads CAISESRDRGRDYGYTF. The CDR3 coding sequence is TGTGCCATCAGTGAGTCGAGGGACAGGGGGCGAGACTATGGCTACACCTTC.

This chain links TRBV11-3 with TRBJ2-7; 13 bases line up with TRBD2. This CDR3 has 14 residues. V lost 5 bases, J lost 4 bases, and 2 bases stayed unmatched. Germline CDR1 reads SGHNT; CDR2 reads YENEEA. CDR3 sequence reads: CASSEGLAGYEQYF. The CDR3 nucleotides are TGTGCCAGCAGCGAGGGACTAGCGGGGTACGAGCAGTACTTC.

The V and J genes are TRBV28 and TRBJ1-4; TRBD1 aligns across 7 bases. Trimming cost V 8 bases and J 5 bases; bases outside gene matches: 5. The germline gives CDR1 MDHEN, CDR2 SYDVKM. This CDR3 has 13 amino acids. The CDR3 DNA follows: TGTGCCAGCGGGGACAGCTTAAATGAAAAACTGTTTTTT. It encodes CASGDSLNEKLFF.

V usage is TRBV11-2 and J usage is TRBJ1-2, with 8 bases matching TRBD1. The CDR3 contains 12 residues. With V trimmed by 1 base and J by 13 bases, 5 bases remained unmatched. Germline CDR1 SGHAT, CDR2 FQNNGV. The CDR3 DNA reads TGTGCCAGCAGCTTAGGGCGGGGACAGGTCACCTTC. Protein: CASSLGRGQVTF.